The 20 T cell receptor beta chains given below trace back to one sample, sequenced in a study of STAT3 mutations in large granular lymphocyte leukemia. Measured with immunoSEQ multiplex PCR; TCRdb has only the in-frame clones, and not every one. Of approximately 22,000 clones detected, approximately 94% appear once; the ten largest clones hold under 6.5%. Overall study results and limits: Every T-LGLL patient had at least one immunodominant TCRbeta clonotype.

These receptors have no known antigen. Source material: peripheral blood mononuclear cells. These receptors were collected from a man in his forties or fifties with T-cell large granular lymphocyte leukemia. Some clones in this sample may be carry-over from other donors' samples.

The chain is built from TRBV5-4 and TRBJ2-5; maybe TRBD2 (6 bases). CDR1 is SGHNT, CDR2 YYREEE, per germline (reference sequence). Trimming pared 4 bases from V and 4 bases from J, leaving 17 bases between. This CDR3 region has 15 residues. The CDR3 loop is CASSPGRGSTETQYF. For the CDR3, the DNA is TGTGCCAGCAGCCCGGGCCGGGGGAGTACAGAGACCCAGTACTTC.

The V call is TRBV4-3, the J call TRBJ2-2, with no clear D. V lost 0 bases to trimming and J lost 7 bases, with 24 bases between them. Germline-derived CDR1 and CDR2 are LGHNA and YSLEER. This CDR3 comprises 19 residues. Here the CDR3 reads CASSQDPLGQRAEIGELFF. CDR3 nucleotide sequence: TGCGCCAGCAGCCAAGATCCCCTCGGCCAGCGCGCGGAAATCGGGGAGCTGTTTTTT.

The J gene is TRBJ1-2, the V gene TRBV30; unclear D gene. Germline CDR1 and CDR2: GTSNPN and SVGIG (reference sequence). V shed 0 bases and J shed 4 bases, with 9 bases lying between them. The CDR3 covers 13 residues. CDR3 in amino acids: CAWSVALVYGYTF. The CDR3 nucleotides are TGTGCCTGGAGTGTCGCCCTCGTCTATGGCTACACCTTC. The whole variable domain, filled in from reference TRBV30 and TRBJ1-2, reads SQTIHQWPATLVQPVGSPLSLECTVEGTSNPNLYWYRQAAGRGLQLLFYSVGIGQISSEVPQNLSASRPQDRQFILSSKKLLLSDSGFYLCAWSVALVYGYTFGSGTRLTVV.

The chain links TRBV5-6 to TRBJ2-3, with 11 bases fitting TRBD1. Per the germline V gene, CDR1 is SGHDT and CDR2 is YYEEEE. This CDR3 is 16 amino acids long. V trimming: 4 bases; J trimming: 0 bases; junction bases outside the gene matches: 4. The CDR3: CASSTRDRGSTDTQYF. The CDR3, as DNA: TGTGCCAGCAGCACTCGGGACAGGGGGAGCACAGATACGCAGTATTTT.

V usage is TRBV5-1 and J usage is TRBJ2-5; 9 nucleotides align to TRBD1. Losses at the gene ends were 2 bases for V and 4 bases for J; bases not matched to a gene: 12. Germline V gives CDR1 SGHRS, CDR2 YFSETQ. The CDR3 has 17 residues. CDR3 nucleotides: TGCGCCAGCAGCTTCACAGGGGGCGCAAGTTCCCGAGAGACCCAGTACTTC. Protein product: CASSFTGGASSRETQYF.

The chain recombines TRBV30 with TRBJ1-1; D ambiguous. From germline, CDR1 is GTSNPN and CDR2 SVGIG (reference sequence). The CDR3 is 12 residues long. The V end was cut by 2 bases, the J end by 0 bases, with 4 bases between. The CDR3 DNA reads as TGTGCCTGGAGTAGGCTGAACACTGAAGCTTTCTTT. Its translation is CAWSRLNTEAFF.

V gene TRBV4-3 combines with J gene TRBJ1-3; possible D gene TRBD1, 6 bases. There are 15 residues in the CDR3. V dropped 4 bases and J dropped 4 bases, with 14 bases sitting between them. Germline assignment: CDR1 LGHNA and CDR2 YSLEER. Here the CDR3 reads CASSLGGASGNTIYF. The CDR3 DNA reads TGCGCCAGCAGCCTCGGGGGGGCGTCCGGAAACACCATATATTTT.

The chain links TRBV30 to TRBJ1-1; 7 bases are shared with TRBD1. The CDR3 spans 17 residues. Germline CDR1 is GTSNPN and CDR2 is SVGIG (reference sequence). V gave up 2 bases and J gave up 0 bases; unmatched junction bases: 12. CDR3 residues: CAWSPVRTGLMNTEAFF. The CDR3, as DNA: TGTGCCTGGAGTCCGGTACGGACAGGTCTAATGAACACTGAAGCTTTCTTT.

This chain joins TRBV6-5 and TRBJ2-7; TRBD1 is a possible D gene (5 bases). Germline loops: CDR1 MNHEY, CDR2 SVGAGI. V lost 4 bases to trimming and J lost 4 bases, with 11 bases between them. CDR3 length: 13 residues. CDR3: CASSSPTEYEQYF. In DNA form, the CDR3 reads TGTGCCAGCAGTTCCCCGACAGAGTACGAGCAGTACTTC.

This rearrangement joins TRBV7-2 to TRBJ1-5; D unresolved. The CDR3 totals 15 residues. Germline V CDR1 and CDR2: SGHTA, FQGNSA. Trimming stripped 4 bases from V and 4 bases from J, with 14 bases between. This CDR3 reads CASSSGIGSNQPQHF. The CDR3 DNA is TGTGCCAGCAGCTCCGGGATTGGATCAAATCAGCCCCAGCATTTT.

The chain recombines TRBV30 with TRBJ1-1; D unclear. In germline, CDR1 is GTSNPN, CDR2 SVGIG (reference sequence). Deletions cut 2 bases from V and 3 bases from J, with 4 bases between. The CDR3 contains 11 residues. The CDR3 region has the DNA TGTGCCTGGAGTTCCTACACTGAAGCTTTCTTT. Protein: CAWSSYTEAFF.

This chain's CDR3 is CASSLSRVSSEARGYTF. For the CDR3, the DNA is TGTGCCAGCAGTTTATCAAGGGTATCGTCAGAAGCTCGTGGCTACACCTTC. This sequence joins TRBV27 and TRBJ1-2, with D hard to call. Germline-derived CDR1 and CDR2 are MNHEY and SMNVEV (reference sequence). V dropped 0 bases and J dropped 7 bases, with 21 bases sitting between them. CDR3 length: 17 amino acids.

The V and J genes are TRBV7-9 and TRBJ1-5; D might be TRBD1 (6 bases). The germline V gene has CDR1 SEHNR and CDR2 FQNEAQ (reference sequence). The length of the CDR3 is 14 residues. Trimming cost V 5 bases and J 4 bases, with 12 bases left between them. The CDR3 DNA is TGTGCCAGCAGCACTTGGGACACAAATCAGCCCCAGCATTTT. This codes for CASSTWDTNQPQHF.

This rearrangement joins TRBV7-9 to TRBJ1-1; no reliable D call. V gave up 4 bases and J gave up 6 bases, with 6 bases separating them. Germline V gene data show CDR1 as SEHNR and CDR2 as FQNEAQ (reference sequence). The CDR3 consists of 11 residues. The chain's CDR3 is CASSWTPEAFF. The CDR3 bases are TGTGCCAGCAGCTGGACCCCTGAAGCTTTCTTT.

This clone has a single count. This chain links TRBV9 with TRBJ1-5; 8 bases match TRBD1. CDR3 length equals 15 residues. Germline values: CDR1 SGDLS, CDR2 YYNGEE. V shed 0 bases and J 6 bases; nucleotides not matched to a gene: 5. Here the CDR3 DNA reads TGTGCCAGCAGCGTAGAGACAGGGGTGGGTCAGCCCCAGCATTTT. Amino acids: CASSVETGVGQPQHF.

V is TRBV2 and J is TRBJ1-2; 9 bases agree with TRBD1. The J segment lost 5 bases and the V segment lost 7 bases, leaving 8 bases of the junction unmatched. The CDR3 is 14 amino acids. Germline CDR1 SNHLY, CDR2 FYNNEI. The CDR3 nucleotides are TGTGCCAGCAAAGTACAGGGGGCAGGGTATGGCTACACCTTC. It is translated as CASKVQGAGYGYTF. The full variable domain, its missing parts supplied by reference TRBV2 and TRBJ1-2, is EPEVTQTPSHQVTQMGQEVILRCVPISNHLYFYWYRQILGQKVEFLVSFYNNEISEKSEIFDDQFSVERPDGSNFTLKIRSTKLEDSAMYFCASKVQGAGYGYTFGSGTRLTVV.

The rearrangement uses TRBV5-4 and TRBJ2-3, with a tentative D call TRBD2 (6 bases). The germline V gene encodes CDR1 SGHNT and CDR2 YYREEE (reference sequence). The ends were cut back, 4 bases at V and 6 bases at J, with 12 bases in the middle. This CDR3 has 13 amino acids. The DNA for the CDR3 is TGTGCCAGCAGCCGGATGGAGGGGGATACGCAGTATTTT. Translated, it gives CASSRMEGDTQYF. Together with reference TRBV5-4 and TRBJ2-3, the CDR3 gives the full variable domain: ETGVTQSPTHLIKTRGQQVTLRCSSQSGHNTVSWYQQALGQGPQFIFQYYREEENGRGNFPPRFSGLQFPNYSSELNVNALELDDSALYLCASSRMEGDTQYFGPGTRLTVL.

The chain links TRBV5-1 to TRBJ2-2; the D gene is possibly TRBD2 (6 bases). CDR1 is SGHRS, CDR2 YFSETQ, per germline. The CDR3 has 15 amino acids. The V and J ends lost 7 bases and 1 base respectively, with 14 bases between them. For the CDR3, the DNA is TGCGCCAGCGCTCTGGGTAGCGGGAACACCGGGGAGCTGTTTTTT. Translation: CASALGSGNTGELFF.

The chain uses TRBV5-1 and TRBJ2-5; maybe TRBD1 (5 bases). The CDR3 covers 14 residues. Trimming removed 4 bases at V and 4 bases at J, with 14 bases between. Germline lookup yields CDR1 SGHRS and CDR2 YFSETQ. This chain's CDR3 is CASSGTGRGETQYF. The DNA of the CDR3 is TGCGCCAGCAGCGGTACAGGAAGAGGAGAGACCCAGTACTTC.

CDR3 sequence: CASSPRSSNQPQHF. The DNA of the CDR3 is TGTGCCAGCTCACCGAGGAGCTCGAATCAGCCCCAGCATTTT. The rearrangement joins TRBV18 to TRBJ1-5; D call uncertain. The CDR3 has 14 amino acids. V was pared by 3 bases and J by 4 bases, with 10 bases between. The germline V gene encodes CDR1 KGHSH and CDR2 LQKENI.